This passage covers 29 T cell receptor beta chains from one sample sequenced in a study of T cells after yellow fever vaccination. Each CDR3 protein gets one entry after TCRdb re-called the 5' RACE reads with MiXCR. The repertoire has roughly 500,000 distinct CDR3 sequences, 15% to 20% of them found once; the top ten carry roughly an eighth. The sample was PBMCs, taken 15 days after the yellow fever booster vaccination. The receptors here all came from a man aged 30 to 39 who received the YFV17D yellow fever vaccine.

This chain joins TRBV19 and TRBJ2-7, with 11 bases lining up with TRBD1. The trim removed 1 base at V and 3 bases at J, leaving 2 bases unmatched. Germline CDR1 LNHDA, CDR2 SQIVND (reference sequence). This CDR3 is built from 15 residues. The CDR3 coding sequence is TGTGCCAGTAGTATAGTCGGGACAGGGGGCTACGAGCAGTACTTC. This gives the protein CASSIVGTGGYEQYF.

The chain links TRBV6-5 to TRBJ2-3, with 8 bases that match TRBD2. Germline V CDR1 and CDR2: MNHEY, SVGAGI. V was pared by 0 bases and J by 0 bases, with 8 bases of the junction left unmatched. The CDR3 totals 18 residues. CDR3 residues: CASSYSNWAGGSTDTQYF. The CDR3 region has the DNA TGTGCCAGCAGTTACTCCAACTGGGCGGGAGGAAGCACAGATACGCAGTATTTT.

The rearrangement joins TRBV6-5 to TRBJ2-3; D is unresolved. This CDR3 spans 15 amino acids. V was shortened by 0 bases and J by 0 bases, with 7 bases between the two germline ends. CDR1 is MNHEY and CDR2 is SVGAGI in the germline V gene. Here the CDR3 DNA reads TGTGCCAGCAGTTACTCGCAGGCTAGCACAGATACGCAGTATTTT. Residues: CASSYSQASTDTQYF.

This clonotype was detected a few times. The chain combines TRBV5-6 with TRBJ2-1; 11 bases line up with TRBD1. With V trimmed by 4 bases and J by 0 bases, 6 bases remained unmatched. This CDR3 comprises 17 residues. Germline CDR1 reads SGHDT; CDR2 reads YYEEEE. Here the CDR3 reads CASSLGQGASSYNEQFF. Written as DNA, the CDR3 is TGTGCCAGCAGCCTTGGACAGGGGGCCAGCTCCTACAATGAGCAGTTCTTC.

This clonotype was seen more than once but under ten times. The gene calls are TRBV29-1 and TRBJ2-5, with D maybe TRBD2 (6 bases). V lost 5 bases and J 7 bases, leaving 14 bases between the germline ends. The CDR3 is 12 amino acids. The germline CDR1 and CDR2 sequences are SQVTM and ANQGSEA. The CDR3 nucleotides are TGCAGCGTTACTTCCGGGACTTCGACCCAGTACTTC. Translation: CSVTSGTSTQYF. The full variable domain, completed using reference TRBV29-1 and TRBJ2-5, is SAVISQKPSRDICQRGTSLTIQCQVDSQVTMMFWYRQQPGQSLTLIATANQGSEATYESGFVIDKFPISRPNLTFSTLTVSNMSPEDSSIYLCSVTSGTSTQYFGPGTRLLVL.

CDR3 bases: TGTGCCAGCAGTTCTGTGGCTGAAGCTTTCTTT. This encodes CASSSVAEAFF. This sequence joins TRBV6-6 and TRBJ1-1; D is unresolved. V gave up 4 bases and J gave up 6 bases, with 6 bases separating them. The V gene's germline CDR1 is MNHNY and CDR2 SVGAGI (reference sequence). The length of the CDR3 is 11 residues.

In DNA form, the CDR3 reads TGTGCCAGCAGCTTTGGTCCAGGGGGGACCGTCTACGAGCAGTACTTC. Encoded protein: CASSFGPGGTVYEQYF. The chain uses TRBV5-4 and TRBJ2-7, with TRBD1 as a possible D gene (7 bases). This CDR3 is built from 16 residues. Germline assignment: CDR1 SGHNT and CDR2 YYREEE (reference sequence). V lost 2 bases and J lost 3, with 18 bases in between. Supplemented by reference TRBV5-4 and TRBJ2-7, the full variable domain reads ETGVTQSPTHLIKTRGQQVTLRCSSQSGHNTVSWYQQALGQGPQFIFQYYREEENGRGNFPPRFSGLQFPNYSSELNVNALELDDSALYLCASSFGPGGTVYEQYFGPGTRLTVT.

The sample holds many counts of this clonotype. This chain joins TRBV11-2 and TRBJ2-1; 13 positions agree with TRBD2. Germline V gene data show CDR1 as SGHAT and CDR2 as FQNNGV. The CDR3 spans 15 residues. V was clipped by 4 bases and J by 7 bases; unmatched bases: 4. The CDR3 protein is CASSSGLAGRNEQFF. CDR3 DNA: TGTGCCAGCAGCTCGGGACTAGCGGGAAGGAATGAGCAGTTCTTC.

CDR3 amino acids: CATSDPRRGTNEKLFF. In nucleotides, the CDR3 is TGTGCCACCAGTGACCCGAGGCGGGGAACTAATGAAAAACTGTTTTTT. V is TRBV24-1 and J is TRBJ1-4; D gene unclear. V was clipped by 4 bases and J by 1 base, with 12 bases between them. In germline, CDR1 is KGHDR, CDR2 SFDVKD. This CDR3 region has 16 residues.

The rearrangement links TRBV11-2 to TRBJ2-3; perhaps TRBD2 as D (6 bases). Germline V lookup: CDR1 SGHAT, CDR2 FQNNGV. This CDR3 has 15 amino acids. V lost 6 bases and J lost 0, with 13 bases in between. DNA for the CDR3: TGTGCCAGCAGTGCGCTTCTAGCGAGCACAGATACGCAGTATTTT. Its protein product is CASSALLASTDTQYF.

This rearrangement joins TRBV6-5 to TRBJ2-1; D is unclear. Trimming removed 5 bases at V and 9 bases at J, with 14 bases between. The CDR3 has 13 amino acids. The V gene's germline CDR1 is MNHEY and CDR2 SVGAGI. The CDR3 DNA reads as TGTGCCAGCAGTCCCCACTCTAGTGGTGAGCAGTTCTTC. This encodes CASSPHSSGEQFF.

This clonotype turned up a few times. The CDR3 DNA reads as TGCGCCAGCAGCGTTATTCATCCCACAGATACGCAGTATTTT. It codes for CASSVIHPTDTQYF. The chain links TRBV5-1 to TRBJ2-3, with D unclear. The germline gives CDR1 SGHRS, CDR2 YFSETQ. V was shortened by 4 bases and J by 2 bases, with 11 bases between the two germline ends. CDR3 length: 14 residues.

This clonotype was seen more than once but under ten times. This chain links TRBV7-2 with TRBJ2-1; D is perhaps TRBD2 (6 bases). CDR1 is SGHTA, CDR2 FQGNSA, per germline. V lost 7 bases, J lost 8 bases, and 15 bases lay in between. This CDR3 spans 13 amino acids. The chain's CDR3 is CASKTGRTDEQFF. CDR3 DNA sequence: TGTGCCAGCAAAACCGGGAGAACTGATGAGCAGTTCTTC.

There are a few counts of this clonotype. In nucleotides, the CDR3 is TGTGCCAGCAGCCCCCGGACTAGCGTCGGTGAGCAGTTCTTC. Translated: CASSPRTSVGEQFF. V and J are TRBV7-9 and TRBJ2-1, with 9 positions matching TRBD2. J lost 9 bases, V lost 5 bases, and 8 bases had no gene match. Germline CDR1 SEHNR, CDR2 FQNEAQ (reference sequence). This CDR3 region has 14 residues.

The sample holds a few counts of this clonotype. This CDR3 reads CASSYDRPRQFF. The CDR3 region has the DNA TGTGCCAGCAGTTACGACAGACCTAGGCAGTTCTTC. The chain has TRBV6-6 and TRBJ2-1, with D possibly matching TRBD1 (5 bases). Germline CDR1 is MNHNY and CDR2 is SVGAGI (reference sequence). CDR3 size: 12 residues. Trimming left V 2 bases short and J 12 bases short, with 11 bases between.

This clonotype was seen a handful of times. This CDR3 is CASSLTETGELFF. Written as DNA, the CDR3 is TGCGCCAGCAGCTTGACAGAGACCGGGGAGCTGTTTTTT. The chain employs TRBV5-1 and TRBJ2-2; the D is unclear. Germline values: CDR1 SGHRS, CDR2 YFSETQ. This CDR3 is 13 amino acids long. The V end lost 1 base, the J end lost 5 bases, and 6 bases lay between the germline ends.

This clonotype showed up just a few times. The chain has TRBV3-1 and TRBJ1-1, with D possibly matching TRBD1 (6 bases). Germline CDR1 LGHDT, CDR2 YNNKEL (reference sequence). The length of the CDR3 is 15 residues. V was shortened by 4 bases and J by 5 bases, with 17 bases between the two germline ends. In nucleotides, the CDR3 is TGTGCCAGCAGCCCCTGGGACACCGGGGAAACTGAAGCTTTCTTT. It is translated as CASSPWDTGETEAFF.

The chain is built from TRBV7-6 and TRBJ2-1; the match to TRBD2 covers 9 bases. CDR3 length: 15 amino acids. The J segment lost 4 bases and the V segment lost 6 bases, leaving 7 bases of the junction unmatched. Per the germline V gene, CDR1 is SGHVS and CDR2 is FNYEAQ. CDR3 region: CASRNSGRGYNEQFF. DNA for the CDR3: TGTGCCAGCAGAAATAGCGGGAGAGGGTACAATGAGCAGTTCTTC.

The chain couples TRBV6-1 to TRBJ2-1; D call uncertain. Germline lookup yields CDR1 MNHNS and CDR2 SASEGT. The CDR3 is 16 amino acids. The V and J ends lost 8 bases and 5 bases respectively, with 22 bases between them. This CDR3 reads CASSLSPVPDNNEQFF. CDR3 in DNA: TGTGCCAGCTCGCTATCTCCAGTTCCGGATAACAATGAGCAGTTCTTC.

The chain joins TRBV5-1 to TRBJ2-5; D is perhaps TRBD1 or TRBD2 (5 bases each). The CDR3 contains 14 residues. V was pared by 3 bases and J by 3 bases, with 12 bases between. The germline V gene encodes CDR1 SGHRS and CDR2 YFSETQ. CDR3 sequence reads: CASSSGRGEETQYF. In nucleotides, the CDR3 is TGCGCCAGCAGCTCGGGAAGGGGAGAAGAGACCCAGTACTTC.

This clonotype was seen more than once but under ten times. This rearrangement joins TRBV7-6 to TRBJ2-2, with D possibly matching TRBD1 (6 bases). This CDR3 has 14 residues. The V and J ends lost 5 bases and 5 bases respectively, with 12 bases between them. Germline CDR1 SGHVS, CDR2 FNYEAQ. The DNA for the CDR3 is TGTGCCAGCAGCGCCTCAGGGGAGACCGGGGAGCTGTTTTTT. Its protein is CASSASGETGELFF.

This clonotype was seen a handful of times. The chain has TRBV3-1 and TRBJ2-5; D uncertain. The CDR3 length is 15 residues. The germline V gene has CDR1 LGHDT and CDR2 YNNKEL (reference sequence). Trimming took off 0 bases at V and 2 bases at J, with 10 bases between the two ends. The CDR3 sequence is CASSQEGTMQETQYF. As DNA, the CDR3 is TGTGCCAGCAGCCAAGAGGGCACTATGCAAGAGACCCAGTACTTC.

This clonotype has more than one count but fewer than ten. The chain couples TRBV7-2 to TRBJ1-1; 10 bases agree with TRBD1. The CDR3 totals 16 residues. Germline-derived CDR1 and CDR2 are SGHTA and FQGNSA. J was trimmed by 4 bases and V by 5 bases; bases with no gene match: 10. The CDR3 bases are TGTGCCAGCAGCACTAGACAGGGGGCAGCTGCCACTGAAGCTTTCTTT. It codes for CASSTRQGAAATEAFF.

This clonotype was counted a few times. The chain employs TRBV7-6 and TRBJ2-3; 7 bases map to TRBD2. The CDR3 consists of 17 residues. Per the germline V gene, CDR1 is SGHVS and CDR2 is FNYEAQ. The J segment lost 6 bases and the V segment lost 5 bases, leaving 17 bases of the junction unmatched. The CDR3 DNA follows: TGTGCCAGCAGCCTGGTGGGGGGACCTACTAGCGTCGATACGCAGTATTTT. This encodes CASSLVGGPTSVDTQYF.

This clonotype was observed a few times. CDR3 protein: CSATRDAEREQYF. The CDR3 DNA reads TGCAGTGCTACTAGGGACGCCGAAAGGGAGCAGTACTTC. The V and J genes are TRBV20-1 and TRBJ2-7, with D possibly being TRBD1 or TRBD2 (5 bases each). Trimming left V 4 bases short and J 7 bases short, with 17 bases between. Germline CDR1 and CDR2: DFQATT and SNEGSKA (reference sequence). The CDR3 is made up of 13 amino acids.

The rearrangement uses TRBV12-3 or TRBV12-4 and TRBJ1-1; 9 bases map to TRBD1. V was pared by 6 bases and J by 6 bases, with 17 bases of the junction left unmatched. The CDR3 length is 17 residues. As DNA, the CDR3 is TGTGCCAGCAGCCTAAGGGACAGGGAGGATTTGGACGCTGAAGCTTTCTTT. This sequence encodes CASSLRDREDLDAEAFF.

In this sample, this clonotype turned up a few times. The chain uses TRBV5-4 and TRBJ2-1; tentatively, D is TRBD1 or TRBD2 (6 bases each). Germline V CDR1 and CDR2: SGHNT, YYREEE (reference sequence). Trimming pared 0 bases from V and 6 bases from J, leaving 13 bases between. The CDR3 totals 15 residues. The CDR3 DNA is TGTGCCAGCAGCTTGGACCTAGGGGGGCCCAATGAGCAGTTCTTC. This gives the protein CASSLDLGGPNEQFF.

In DNA, the CDR3 is TGTGCCAGTTCGACAGGGTGGGTAGACGAGCAGTTCTTC. Amino acid sequence: CASSTGWVDEQFF. The V and J genes are TRBV2 and TRBJ2-1, with 7 bases lining up with TRBD1. CDR1 SNHLY and CDR2 FYNNEI come from the germline V gene. V shed 9 bases, J shed 10 bases, and the junction held 12 bases outside the gene matches. The CDR3 contains 13 residues.

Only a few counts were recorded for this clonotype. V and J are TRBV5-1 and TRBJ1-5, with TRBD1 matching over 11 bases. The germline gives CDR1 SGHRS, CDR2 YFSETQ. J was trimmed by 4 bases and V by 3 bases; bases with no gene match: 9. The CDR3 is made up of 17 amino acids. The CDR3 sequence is CASSSPGTGGRNQPQHF. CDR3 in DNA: TGCGCCAGCAGCTCCCCCGGGACAGGGGGAAGAAATCAGCCCCAGCATTTT.